Described below is a single T cell receptor (beta chain) sequence and its context. What this receptor recognizes is not known. Base qualities are not recorded, but no much larger clone differs from it by a single base. The data belong to a study of blood T cell repertoires in COVID-19 (dated by TCRdb to the early 2020s). About the investigation overall: Samples covering the acute and convalescent phases of COVID-19 were provided by collaborators in the United States, Italy and Spain. The material from the prospective study consisted of cDNA or gDNA derived from T cells, B-cell-depleted T cells, or PBMCs. Deeply sampled blood TCRbeta repertoires from subjects exposed to, actively infected with, or recovered from COVID-19 were included in the dataset. The repertoires were made available in a free public database intended to serve as a resource for research on the immune response to SARS-CoV-2. The samples were drawn from two sources: the first 160 participants of the ongoing ImmuneRACE study, and 1,000 to 1,500 subjects contributed by 6 global collaborators. Sample metadata almost always included a de-identified subject ID, COVID-19 status, age in years and sex. Where available, HLA class I and class II types were taken from metadata supplied by the sample provider and were not determined by assay-based typing. General study outcomes and caveats: The quantity of clinical and demographic metadata differed by source and by participant and was supplied without curation.

Whole blood was collected in K2EDTA tubes by collaborating institutions according to the institutions' own protocols. For TCRbeta analysis, collaborator samples were shipped as frozen whole blood, as isolated PBMCs, or as DNA extracted from either sample type. V is pared back by 1 base and J by 10 bases, with 10 bases lying between the germline termini. CDR1 and CDR2 (SGHNT, YENEEA) derive from the germline V gene. The CDR3 covers 12 residues, taking in both the cysteine and the phenylalanine. Only the CDR3 DNA stays, 36 bases, in frame from base 1. The immunoSEQ Assay, a bias-controlled multiplex PCR, was used to amplify TCRbeta CDR3 regions from genomic DNA. The original pipeline was this. Within the assay, amplification of reference gene primers was used to estimate how many nucleated cells each sample contained. To quantify the absolute abundance of each unique TCRbeta CDR3 rearrangement, sequence reads were collapsed and filtered. For each sample, productive Simpson clonality was calculated as the square root of Simpson's diversity index across productive rearrangements. This immuneACCESS table, as held by TCRdb, lists in-frame sequences with V and J called but not all clones. Of the missing ones, under half trace to an unresolved V gene in checked studies; the others have no known cause. Clone size and the V and J calls come from that table; the DNA yielded D and trimming. The sample table holds some 150,000 clones, of which more than 75% were seen once. About 2.6% of the sample is taken by the ten largest.

The clonotype originates from a human donor with acute or convalescent COVID-19. The donor label of this sample is uncertain. This sequence uses TRBV11-3 and TRBJ1-1, with TRBD1 tentatively as D gene (5 bases match). Sequencing was done on a sample of peripheral blood. The CDR3 reads CASSLVSGGAFF. The nucleotides are TGTGCCAGCAGCTTAGTATCCGGGGGAGCTTTCTTT.